The rows below give T cell receptor beta chains drawn from one sample of a study of blood T cell repertoires in COVID-19. Clones were read by immunoSEQ multiplex PCR, and TCRdb kept only the in-frame ones, dropping some. Among a few hundred thousand clones listed, 89% were seen once. Input material: peripheral blood. These receptors all come from a man in his forties with acute or convalescent COVID-19. CDR3s include the opening cysteine and the closing phenylalanine or tryptophan. A D gene is named only where the DNA matches it firmly. Some rows have no size entry. The others give once, few or many, or a class for an expanded clone.

TRBJ2-7,TRBV12-3/TRBV12-4,.,.,CASSPGHFHEQYF,TGTGCCAGCAGCCCTGGACACTTCCACGAGCAGTACTTC
TRBJ1-1,TRBV6-6,TRBD1,.,CATLGQGATEAFF,TGTGCCACGCTTGGACAGGGGGCAACTGAAGCTTTCTTT
TRBJ2-6,TRBV7-9,.,once,CASSHHPGHYQSGANVLTF,TGTGCCAGCAGCCATCACCCGGGACACTACCAGTCTGGGGCCAACGTCCTGACTTTC
TRBJ2-7,TRBV30,TRBD1,.,CAWSLAGQRGLYEQYF,TGTGCCTGGAGCCTGGCGGGTCAGAGGGGGCTGTACGAGCAGTACTTC
TRBJ2-5,TRBV30,TRBD2,.,CAWRLAGGPQETQYF,TGTGCCTGGAGGCTAGCGGGAGGGCCCCAAGAGACCCAGTACTTC
TRBJ1-1,TRBV5-4,TRBD1,.,CASSLPRGVRAFF,TGTGCCAGCAGCTTGCCCAGGGGGGTAAGGGCTTTCTTT
TRBJ2-7,TRBV30,TRBD1,.,CAWTGQGYEQYF,TGTGCCTGGACAGGACAGGGTTACGAGCAGTACTTC
TRBJ1-1,TRBV30,.,.,CAWSRGPNTEAFF,TGTGCCTGGAGTAGGGGCCCAAACACTGAAGCTTTCTTT
TRBJ1-2,TRBV6-5,.,.,CASSYFRGGQNYGYTF,TGTGCCAGCAGTTACTTTCGGGGGGGGCAGAACTATGGCTACACCTTC
TRBJ1-4,TRBV27,TRBD1,.,CASRIGTGGFEKLFF,TGTGCCAGCAGAATAGGGACAGGGGGCTTTGAAAAACTGTTTTTT
TRBJ2-3,TRBV28,TRBD2,.,CASATSGGPTDTQYF,TGTGCCAGCGCTACTAGCGGGGGGCCCACAGATACGCAGTATTTT
TRBJ1-1,TRBV5-4,.,.,CASSSQGPAEAFF,TGTGCCAGCAGCTCGCAGGGGCCAGCCGAAGCTTTCTTT
TRBJ1-2,TRBV7-3,.,.,CASSSDSSLDYGYTF,TGTGCCAGCAGCTCCGACTCAAGTTTGGACTATGGCTACACCTTC
TRBJ1-2,TRBV28,.,.,CASAEGSYGYTF,TGTGCCAGCGCGGAGGGATCCTATGGCTACACCTTC
TRBJ1-2,TRBV13,TRBD1,.,CASSLPGQGKIGYTF,TGTGCCAGCAGCTTACCGGGACAGGGGAAAATTGGCTACACCTTC
TRBJ1-1,TRBV29-1,.,.,CSVHSLRMNTEAFF,TGCAGCGTCCACTCCCTGCGAATGAACACTGAAGCTTTCTTT
TRBJ1-1,TRBV9,.,.,CASSAQGTNTEAFF,TGTGCCAGCAGCGCCCAGGGTACTAACACTGAAGCTTTCTTT
TRBJ1-5,TRBV19,TRBD1,few,CASSRTGGQNSNQPQHF,TGTGCCAGTAGCCGAACAGGGGGCCAAAATAGCAATCAGCCCCAGCATTTT
TRBJ2-3,TRBV6-2/TRBV6-3,.,once,CASSPGQEGTQYF,TGTGCCAGCAGTCCGGGACAAGAGGGTACGCAGTATTTT
TRBJ2-5,TRBV6-1,.,.,CASSSGWRETQYF,TGTGCCAGCAGTTCGGGGTGGCGGGAGACCCAGTACTTC
TRBJ1-5,TRBV3-1/TRBV3-2,.,.,CASSQECRSNQPQHF,TGTGCCAGCAGCCAAGAGTGCAGAAGCAATCAGCCCCAGCATTTT
TRBJ1-5,TRBV6-5,TRBD1,.,CASSYPQGAGNQPQHF,TGTGCCAGCAGTTACCCCCAGGGGGCAGGTAATCAGCCCCAGCATTTT
TRBJ2-1,TRBV10-1,.,.,CASSEDPDKQFF,TGCGCCAGCAGTGAGGATCCGGACAAGCAGTTCTTC
TRBJ2-3,TRBV5-6,TRBD2,.,CASTIAGASTDTQYF,TGTGCCAGCACCATAGCGGGGGCATCCACAGATACGCAGTATTTT
TRBJ1-6,TRBV6-1,.,.,CASSELSGISLSPLHF,TGTGCCAGCAGTGAATTGTCGGGGATTTCGCTTTCACCCCTCCACTTT
TRBJ1-6,TRBV27,TRBD1,.,CASSRSMGQYNSPLHF,TGTGCCAGCAGCCGATCCATGGGACAGTATAATTCACCCCTCCACTTT
TRBJ1-6,TRBV27,.,.,CASSYEGVGSPLHF,TGTGCCAGCAGTTATGAGGGGGTGGGCTCACCCCTCCACTTT
TRBJ1-5,TRBV12-3/TRBV12-4,.,.,CASSLLQNQPQHF,TGTGCCAGCAGTTTGTTGCAGAATCAGCCCCAGCATTTT
TRBJ1-5,TRBV7-9,.,.,CASSNTRENQPQHF,TGTGCCAGCAGCAACACGCGGGAGAATCAGCCCCAGCATTTT
TRBJ1-5,TRBV3-1/TRBV3-2,.,.,CASSQGSTYNQPQHF,TGTGCCAGCAGCCAAGGCAGTACATACAATCAGCCCCAGCATTTT
TRBJ1-2,TRBV5-4,TRBD1,.,CASSYMGQGRGYTF,TGTGCCAGCAGCTACATGGGACAGGGACGCGGCTACACCTTC
TRBJ2-3,TRBV27,.,.,CASSLSPGAGTDTQYF,TGTGCCAGCAGTTTATCTCCGGGAGCCGGCACAGATACGCAGTATTTT
TRBJ1-5,TRBV27,TRBD1,.,CASSLMGQNQPQHF,TGTGCCAGCAGTCTAATGGGACAGAATCAGCCCCAGCATTTT
TRBJ1-1,TRBV11-2,TRBD1,.,CASSPGTGEAFF,TGTGCCAGCAGCCCCGGGACAGGCGAAGCTTTCTTT
TRBJ1-5,TRBV28,.,.,CASSLFSLGQPQHF,TGTGCCAGCAGTTTATTTAGCCTTGGTCAGCCCCAGCATTTT
TRBJ1-2,TRBV2,TRBD1,few,CASSETDRGRGYTF,TGTGCCAGCAGTGAAACGGACAGGGGGCGAGGCTACACCTTC
TRBJ2-6,TRBV28,.,.,CASSFRYSGANVLTF,TGTGCCAGCAGTTTTCGGTACTCTGGGGCCAACGTCCTGACTTTC
TRBJ2-7,TRBV24-1,.,.,CATSDSTRYEQYF,TGTGCCACCAGTGATTCCACTCGTTACGAGCAGTACTTC
TRBJ2-1,TRBV7-3,.,.,CASSLTFQNEQFF,TGTGCCAGCAGCTTAACGTTTCAGAATGAGCAGTTCTTC
TRBJ2-1,TRBV27,.,.,CASSLLRGSYNEQFF,TGTGCCAGCAGTTTATTGCGGGGCTCCTACAATGAGCAGTTCTTC
TRBJ2-2,TRBV3-1/TRBV3-2,.,.,CASSQTGLETGELFF,TGTGCCAGCAGCCAGACGGGGTTGGAGACCGGGGAGCTGTTTTTT
TRBJ2-7,TRBV27,.,.,CASSFGGRGYEQYF,TGTGCCAGCAGTTTTGGAGGCAGGGGTTACGAGCAGTACTTC
TRBJ1-6,TRBV12-2,.,.,CASRWYRRSSYNSPLHF,TGTGCAAGTCGCTGGTACAGGAGAAGCTCCTATAATTCACCCCTCCACTTT
TRBJ2-7,TRBV11-1,TRBD1,.,CASSFVDRVEQYF,TGTGCCAGCAGCTTTGTGGACAGGGTCGAGCAGTACTTC